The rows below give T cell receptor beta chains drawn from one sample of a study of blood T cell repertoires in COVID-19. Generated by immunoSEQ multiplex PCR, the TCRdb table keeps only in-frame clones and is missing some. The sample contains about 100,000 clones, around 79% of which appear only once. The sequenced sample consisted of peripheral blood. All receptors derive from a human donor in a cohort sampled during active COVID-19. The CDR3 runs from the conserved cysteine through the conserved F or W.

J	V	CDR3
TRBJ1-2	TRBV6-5	CASSYWKGQTGGYTF
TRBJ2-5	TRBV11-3	CASSPGLADETQYF
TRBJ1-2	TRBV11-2	CASSLIEGRDYGYTF
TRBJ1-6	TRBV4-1	CASSQLTANSPLHF
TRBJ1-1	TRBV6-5	CASSTGGGMNTEAFF
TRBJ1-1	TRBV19	CASSIWSGGTDTEAFF
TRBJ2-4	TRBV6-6	CASSLDREDIQYF
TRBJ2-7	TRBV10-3	CAISAAGGYEQYF
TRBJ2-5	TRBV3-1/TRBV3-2	CASSPRGQETQYF
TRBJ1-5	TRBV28	CASSLLVQGGGQPQHF
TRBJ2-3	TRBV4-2	CASSQERYEASTDTQYF
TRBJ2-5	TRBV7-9	CASSSSGVYGRPSETQYF
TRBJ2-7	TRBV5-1	CASSLRGSGYEQYF
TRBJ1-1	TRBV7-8	CASSLMAPNTEAFF
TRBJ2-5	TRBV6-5	CASRTGGDQETQYF
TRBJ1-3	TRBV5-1	CASSLDGGNTIYF
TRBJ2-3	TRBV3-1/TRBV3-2	CASSQDSQGWDTQYF
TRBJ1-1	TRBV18	CASSPETYTALNTEAFF
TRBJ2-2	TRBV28	CASSWPGLAGTGELFF
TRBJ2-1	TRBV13	CASSLGGRLAADNEQFF
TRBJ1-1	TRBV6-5	CASTGVEDTEAFF
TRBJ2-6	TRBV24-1	CATSDITGNVTVSGANVLTF
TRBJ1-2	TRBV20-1	CSAPRNYGYTF
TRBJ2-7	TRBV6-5	CATSVAGSYEQYF